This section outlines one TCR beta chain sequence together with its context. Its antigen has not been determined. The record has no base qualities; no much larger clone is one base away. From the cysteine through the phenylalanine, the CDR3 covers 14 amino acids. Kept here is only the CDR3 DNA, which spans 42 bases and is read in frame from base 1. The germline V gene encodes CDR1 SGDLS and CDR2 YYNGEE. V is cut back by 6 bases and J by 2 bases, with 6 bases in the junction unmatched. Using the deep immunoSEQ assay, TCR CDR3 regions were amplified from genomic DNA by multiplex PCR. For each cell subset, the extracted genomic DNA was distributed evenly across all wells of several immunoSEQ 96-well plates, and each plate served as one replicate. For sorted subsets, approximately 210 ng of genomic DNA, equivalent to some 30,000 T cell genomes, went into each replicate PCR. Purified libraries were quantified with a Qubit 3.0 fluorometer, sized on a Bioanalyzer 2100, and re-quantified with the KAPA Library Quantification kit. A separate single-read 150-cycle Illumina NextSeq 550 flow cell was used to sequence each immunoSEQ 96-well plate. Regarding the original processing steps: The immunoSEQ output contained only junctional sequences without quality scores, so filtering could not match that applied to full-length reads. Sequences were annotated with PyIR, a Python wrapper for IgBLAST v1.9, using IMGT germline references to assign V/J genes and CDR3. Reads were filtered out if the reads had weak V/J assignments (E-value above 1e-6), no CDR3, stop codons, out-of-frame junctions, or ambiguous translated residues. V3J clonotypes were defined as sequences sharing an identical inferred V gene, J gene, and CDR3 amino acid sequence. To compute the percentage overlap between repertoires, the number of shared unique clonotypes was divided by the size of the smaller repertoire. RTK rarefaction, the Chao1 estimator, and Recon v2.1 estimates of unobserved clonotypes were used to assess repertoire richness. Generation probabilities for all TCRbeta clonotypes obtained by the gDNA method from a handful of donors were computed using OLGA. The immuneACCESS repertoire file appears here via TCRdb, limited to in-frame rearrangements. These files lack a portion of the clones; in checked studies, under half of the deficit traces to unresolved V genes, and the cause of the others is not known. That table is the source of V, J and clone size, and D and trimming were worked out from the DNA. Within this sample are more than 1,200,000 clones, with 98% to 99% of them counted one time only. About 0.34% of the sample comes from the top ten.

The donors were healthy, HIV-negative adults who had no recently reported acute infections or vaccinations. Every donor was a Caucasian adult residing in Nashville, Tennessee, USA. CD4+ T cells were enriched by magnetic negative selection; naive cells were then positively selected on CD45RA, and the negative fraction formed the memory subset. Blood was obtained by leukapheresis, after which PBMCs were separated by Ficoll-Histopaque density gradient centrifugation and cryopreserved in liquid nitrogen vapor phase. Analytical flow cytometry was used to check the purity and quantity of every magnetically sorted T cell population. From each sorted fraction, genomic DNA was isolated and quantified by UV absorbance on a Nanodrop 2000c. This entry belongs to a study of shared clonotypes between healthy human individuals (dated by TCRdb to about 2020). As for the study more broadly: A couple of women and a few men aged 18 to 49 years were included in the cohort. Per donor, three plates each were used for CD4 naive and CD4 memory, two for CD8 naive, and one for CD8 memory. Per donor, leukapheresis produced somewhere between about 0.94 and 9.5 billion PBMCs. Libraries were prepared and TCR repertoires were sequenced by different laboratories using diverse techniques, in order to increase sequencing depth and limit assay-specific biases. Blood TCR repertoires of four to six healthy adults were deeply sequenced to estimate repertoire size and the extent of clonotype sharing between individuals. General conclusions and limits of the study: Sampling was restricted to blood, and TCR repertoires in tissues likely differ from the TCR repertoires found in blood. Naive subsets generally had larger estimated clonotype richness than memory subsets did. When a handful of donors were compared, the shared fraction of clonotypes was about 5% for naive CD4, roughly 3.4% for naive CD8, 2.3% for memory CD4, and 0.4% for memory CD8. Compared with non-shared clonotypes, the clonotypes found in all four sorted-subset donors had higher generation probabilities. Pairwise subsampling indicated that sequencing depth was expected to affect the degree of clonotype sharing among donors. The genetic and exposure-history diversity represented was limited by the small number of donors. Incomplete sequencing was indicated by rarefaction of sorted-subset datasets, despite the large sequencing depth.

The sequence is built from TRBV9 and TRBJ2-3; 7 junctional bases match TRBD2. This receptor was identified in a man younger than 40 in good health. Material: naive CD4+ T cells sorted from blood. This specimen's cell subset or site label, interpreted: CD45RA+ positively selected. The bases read TGTGCCAGCACGCTAACTAGCGCCACAGATACGCAGTATTTT. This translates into CASTLTSATDTQYF.